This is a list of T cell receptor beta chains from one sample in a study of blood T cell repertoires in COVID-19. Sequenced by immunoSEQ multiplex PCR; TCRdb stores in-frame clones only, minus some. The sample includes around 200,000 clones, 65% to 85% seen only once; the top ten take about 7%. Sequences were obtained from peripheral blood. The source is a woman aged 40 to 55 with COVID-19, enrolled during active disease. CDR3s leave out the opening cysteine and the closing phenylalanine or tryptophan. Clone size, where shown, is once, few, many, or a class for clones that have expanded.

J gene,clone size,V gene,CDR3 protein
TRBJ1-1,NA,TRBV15,ATSSVPGTVKAF
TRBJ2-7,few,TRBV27,ASSFTRESFYEQY
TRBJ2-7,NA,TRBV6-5,ASSWNQGYEQY
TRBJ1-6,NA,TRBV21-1,ANRQGDSPLH
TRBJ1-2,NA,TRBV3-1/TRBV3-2,ASSPSGSGYT
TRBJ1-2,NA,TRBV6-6,ASSPTGTAFNYGYT
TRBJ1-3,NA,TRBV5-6,ASSLTTGATGNTIY
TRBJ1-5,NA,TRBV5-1,ASSLTYARGRNQPQH
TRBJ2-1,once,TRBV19,ASSIGGFSGRANGNEQF
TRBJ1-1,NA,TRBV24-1,ATSDPTRRTEAF
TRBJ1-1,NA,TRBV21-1,ASSKALLSGQGNEAF
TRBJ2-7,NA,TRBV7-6,ASKAASTGYEQY
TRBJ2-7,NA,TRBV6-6,ASSPSGGSYEFN
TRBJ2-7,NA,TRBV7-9,ASSLAGTSGREGEQY
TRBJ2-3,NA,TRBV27,ASSLSTREAITDTQY
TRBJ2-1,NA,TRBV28,ASSPRGGRGNEQF
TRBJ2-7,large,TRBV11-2,ASSIYAGTGGYEQY
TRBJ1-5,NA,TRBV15,ATSRDRGQPQH
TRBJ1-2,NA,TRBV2,ASSGTVDYGYT
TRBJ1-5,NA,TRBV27,ASRQNRDFNQPQH
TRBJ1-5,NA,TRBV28,ASSFAGGGFNQPQH
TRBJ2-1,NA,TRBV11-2,ASSLIGEQF
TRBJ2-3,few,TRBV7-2,ASSPFTDTQY
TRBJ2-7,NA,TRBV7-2,ASSLFMTSGRARVIKQY
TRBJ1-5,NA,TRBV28,ASSLAGASNQPQH
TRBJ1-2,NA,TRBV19,AIAAGTGTYGYT
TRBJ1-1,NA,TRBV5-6,ASSSPGQGGTEAF
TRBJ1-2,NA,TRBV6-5,ASSRTDSNYGYT
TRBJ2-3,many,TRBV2,ASMGMAGSTDTQY
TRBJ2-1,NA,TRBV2,ASSEVRGSEF
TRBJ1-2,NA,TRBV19,ASSMTGGAHGYT
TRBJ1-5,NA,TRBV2,ASSGTGSQPQH
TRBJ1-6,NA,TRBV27,ASSLGQLPHSPLH
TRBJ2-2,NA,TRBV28,ASSFSRGDGELF
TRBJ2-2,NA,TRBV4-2,ASSQAGTGELF
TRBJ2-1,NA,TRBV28,ASSLRDRFKGGQF
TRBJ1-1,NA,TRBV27,ASSLLGAAEAF
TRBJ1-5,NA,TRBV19,ASSILRGRQPQH
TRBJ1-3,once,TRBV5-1,ASSLGVSGNTIY
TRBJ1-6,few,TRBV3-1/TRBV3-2,ASSWDRDSPLH
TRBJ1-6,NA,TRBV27,ASSLGPGLELMSPLH
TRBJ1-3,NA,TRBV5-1,ASSSLAAGNTIY
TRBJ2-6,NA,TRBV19,ASSSKGGAGANVLT
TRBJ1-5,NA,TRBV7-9,ASNTAGVGQPQH
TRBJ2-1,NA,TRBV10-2,ASSEMQGYEQF
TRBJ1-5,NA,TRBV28,ASRLSYGGVNQPQH
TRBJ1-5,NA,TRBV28,ASSLKTPRQPQH
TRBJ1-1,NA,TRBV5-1,ASSLRGTAGTEAF
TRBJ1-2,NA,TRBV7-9,ASSLARDKGYGYT
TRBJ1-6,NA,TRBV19,ASSRQGTGGPLH
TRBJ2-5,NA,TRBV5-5,ASSRQRGGPETQY
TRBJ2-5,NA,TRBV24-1,ATSEGAENEETQY
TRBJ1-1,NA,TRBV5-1,ASSGGTGPFEAF